The 28 T cell receptor beta chains below all came from one sample that was sequenced in a study of T cell responses to AZD1222 COVID-19 vaccine. Sequencing used immunoSEQ multiplex PCR; TCRdb keeps in-frame clones, though not all of them. The sample records some 130,000 clones, 88% being singletons. Sequencing was performed on peripheral blood, taken on day 0 of MenACWY control vaccination. These receptors all stem from an adult in good health.

CDR3 protein: CASSRRRDRVYEQYF. The DNA for the CDR3 is TGTGCCAGCAGCAGACGAAGGGACAGGGTTTACGAGCAGTACTTC. The chain uses TRBV28 and TRBJ2-7; TRBD1 agrees at 9 bases. Germline V gene lookup returns CDR1 MDHEN and CDR2 SYDVKM. V lost 6 bases, J lost 4 bases, and 10 bases stayed unmatched. This CDR3 has 15 amino acids.

This chain connects TRBV19 to TRBJ1-4; maybe TRBD1 (5 bases). Germline CDR1 reads LNHDA; CDR2 reads SQIVND (reference sequence). The CDR3 has 15 residues. V was pared by 5 bases and J by 2 bases, with 12 bases between. The CDR3 here is CASSWSRGTNEKLFF. As DNA, the CDR3 is TGTGCCAGTAGTTGGTCCCGGGGGACTAATGAAAAACTGTTTTTT.

The chain carries TRBV5-8 and TRBJ1-6, with 7 bases fitting TRBD1. CDR1 and CDR2 (germline): SGHTS, YDEGEE. There are 14 residues in the CDR3. Trimming removed 5 bases from V and 7 bases from J; junction bases left unmatched: 6. CDR3 nucleotides: TGTGCCAGCAGATACAGGGGAGAGAATTCACCCCTCCACTTT. Its protein is CASRYRGENSPLHF. Complete variable domain (other parts from reference TRBV5-8 and TRBJ1-6): EAGVTQSPTHLIKTRGQQATLRCSPISGHTSVYWYQQALGLGLQFLLWYDEGEERNRGNFPPRFSGRQFPNYSSELNVNALELEDSALYLCASRYRGENSPLHFGNGTRLTVT.

The chain links TRBV5-4 to TRBJ2-7; 7 bases match TRBD1. Germline lookup yields CDR1 SGHNT and CDR2 YYREEE (reference sequence). Unmatched junction bases numbered 9, after V lost 3 bases and J lost 3 bases. This CDR3 is 15 amino acids long. In DNA form, the CDR3 reads TGTGCCAGCAGCTCCCAGACAGGGTTCATCTACGAGCAGTACTTC. It codes for CASSSQTGFIYEQYF.

The chain carries TRBV18 and TRBJ2-7; 7 positions agree with TRBD1. Trimming cost V 2 bases and J 5 bases; bases outside gene matches: 12. The CDR3 covers 16 residues. Germline CDR1 KGHSH, CDR2 LQKENI. DNA for the CDR3: TGTGCCAGCTCACCAAAGACCGGGACAGAACTAGACGAGCAGTACTTC. Its protein is CASSPKTGTELDEQYF.

The V gene is TRBV7-9, the J gene TRBJ1-3, with D uncertain. The V gene's germline CDR1 is SEHNR and CDR2 FQNEAQ (reference sequence). Trimming pared 5 bases from V and 0 bases from J, leaving 14 bases between. The CDR3 covers 16 residues. The CDR3 reads CASSLPYGSSGNTIYF. CDR3 in DNA: TGTGCCAGCAGCCTCCCGTATGGGAGCTCTGGAAACACCATATATTTT.

The genes are TRBV24-1 and TRBJ1-1; D possibly corresponds to TRBD1 (5 bases). Germline V gives CDR1 KGHDR, CDR2 SFDVKD. With 9 bases removed from V and 6 bases from J, the gap between germline ends came to 10 bases. The CDR3 runs 11 residues. The CDR3 coding sequence is TGTGCCACCGCCGGACACTCTGAAGCTTTCTTT. Its translation is CATAGHSEAFF.

The chain links TRBV6-5 to TRBJ1-5, with TRBD1 as a possible D gene (5 bases). Germline CDR1 is MNHEY and CDR2 is SVGAGI. This CDR3 spans 14 amino acids. Trimming cost V 6 bases and J 6 bases, with 15 bases left between them. The CDR3 nucleotides read TGTGCCAGCAGGGACACCTTAGCGCGTCAGCCCCAGCATTTT. Its protein product is CASRDTLARQPQHF.

The chain couples TRBV6-5 to TRBJ2-2; D gene ambiguous. Germline loops: CDR1 MNHEY, CDR2 SVGAGI. The CDR3 totals 16 residues. V was clipped by 0 bases and J by 0 bases, with 8 bases between them. The CDR3 region is CASSYSAGPNTGELFF. The CDR3 nucleotides are TGTGCCAGCAGTTACTCGGCCGGACCGAACACCGGGGAGCTGTTTTTT.

The genes are TRBV5-1 and TRBJ2-4, with a possible D match to TRBD1 (6 bases). This CDR3 has 17 residues. The ends were cut back, 0 bases at V and 0 bases at J, with 13 bases in the middle. Looked up from germline, CDR1 is SGHRS and CDR2 is YFSETQ. The CDR3 DNA reads as TGCGCCAGCAGCTTGGTTGGGACATCCTTAGCCAAAAACATTCAGTACTTC. It translates to CASSLVGTSLAKNIQYF.

The chain recombines TRBV19 with TRBJ1-3; D is uncertain. Germline CDR1 reads LNHDA; CDR2 reads SQIVND (reference sequence). V gave up 7 bases and J gave up 4 bases, with 14 bases separating them. The CDR3 contains 14 residues. The CDR3 DNA reads TGTGCCAGTACCCCGGTAGACGGCGGAAACACCATATATTTT. Residues: CASTPVDGGNTIYF.

The chain employs TRBV10-2 and TRBJ2-7; 10 nucleotides align to TRBD1. CDR3 length: 13 residues. CDR1 is WSHSY, CDR2 SAAADI, per germline. J was trimmed by 5 bases and V by 8 bases; bases with no gene match: 6. CDR3 in DNA: TGCGCCAGCTTGGGACAGGGGTCCCACGAGCAGTACTTC. It specifies CASLGQGSHEQYF.

The chain combines TRBV18 with TRBJ2-7; 8 nucleotides align to TRBD2. This CDR3 spans 15 amino acids. Germline V lookup: CDR1 KGHSH, CDR2 LQKENI. With 2 bases clipped from V and 5 bases from J, the junction kept 8 bases outside the gene matches. CDR3 DNA sequence: TGTGCCAGCTCACCAGCCCCGGGAGGGGCCCACGAGCAGTACTTC. Encoded protein: CASSPAPGGAHEQYF.

This clone came up once. This rearrangement joins TRBV4-1 to TRBJ2-5; 9 nucleotides align to TRBD2. Germline trimming cut 6 bases from V and 1 base from J; bases unmatched to any gene: 6. The germline CDR1 and CDR2 sequences are MGHRA and YSYEKL. The CDR3 consists of 15 residues. The CDR3 region is CASSREAGGQETQYF. CDR3 nucleotides: TGCGCCAGCAGTCGGGAAGCGGGAGGCCAAGAGACCCAGTACTTC.

This clone was seen just once. The rearrangement joins TRBV23-1 to TRBJ1-2, with D uncertain. TRBV23-1 is flagged as an ORF with uncertain function. The V end was cut by 8 bases, the J end by 2 bases, with 9 bases between. The CDR3 has 12 amino acids. The CDR3, as DNA: TGCGCCAGCGGCCAGGAGAACTATGGCTACACCTTC. It encodes CASGQENYGYTF.

This chain connects TRBV30 to TRBJ1-4; 10 bases are a match to TRBD1. Germline assignment: CDR1 GTSNPN and CDR2 SVGIG (reference sequence). The CDR3 sequence is 14 residues long. After removal of 5 bases from V and 8 bases from J, the junction contained 8 bases not matched to a gene. Here the CDR3 DNA reads TGTGCCTGGCAAAGACAGGGGGCTTTCGAAAAACTGTTTTTT. Its protein is CAWQRQGAFEKLFF.

The chain combines TRBV28 with TRBJ2-3, with D perhaps matching TRBD1 (5 bases). The CDR3 has 12 residues. Trimming shortened V by 4 bases and J by 8 bases, and 10 bases separated the two germline ends. Germline CDR1 is MDHEN and CDR2 is SYDVKM. CDR3 nucleotide sequence: TGTGCCAGCAGTTCCATAGGGGTTACGCAGTATTTT. Its protein product is CASSSIGVTQYF.

The V call is TRBV30, the J call TRBJ2-5, with no clear D. The CDR3 spans 15 residues. Germline values: CDR1 GTSNPN, CDR2 SVGIG (reference sequence). The ends were cut back, 3 bases at V and 5 bases at J, with 19 bases in the middle. Here the CDR3 DNA reads TGTGCCTGGAGCCCTACCAATCTAGTCGGGGAGACCCAGTACTTC. Encoded protein: CAWSPTNLVGETQYF.

This chain uses TRBV5-6 with TRBJ2-1; D not resolved. The V end lost 3 bases, the J end lost 7 bases, and 17 bases lay between the germline ends. This CDR3 has 15 residues. Looked up from germline, CDR1 is SGHDT and CDR2 is YYEEEE. This chain's CDR3 is CASSSPLGRWNEQFF. CDR3 DNA sequence: TGTGCCAGCAGCTCCCCTCTCGGCCGTTGGAATGAGCAGTTCTTC. The full variable domain, with the rest looked up from reference TRBV5-6 and TRBJ2-1, is DAGVTQSPTHLIKTRGQQVTLRCSPKSGHDTVSWYQQALGQGPQFIFQYYEEEERQRGNFPDRFSGHQFPNYSSELNVNALLLGDSALYLCASSSPLGRWNEQFFGPGTRLTVL.

The sample holds one count of this clone. The chain recombines TRBV27 with TRBJ2-7, with TRBD1 matching 7 bases. This CDR3 is 14 amino acids long. V lost 7 bases to trimming and J lost 0 bases; unmatched junction nucleotides: 6. Germline CDR1 reads MNHEY; CDR2 reads SMNVEV (reference sequence). In DNA form, the CDR3 reads TGTGCCAGCAAGTACTCAGGGGGCTCCTACGAGCAGTACTTC. Protein: CASKYSGGSYEQYF.

CDR3 in DNA: TGCGCCAGCAACCCAGCGGGAGCCGTCTACGAGCAGTACTTC. Amino acid sequence: CASNPAGAVYEQYF. V is TRBV5-1 and J is TRBJ2-7; 8 bases align to TRBD2. This CDR3 has 14 amino acids. V trimming: 6 bases; J trimming: 3 bases; junction bases outside the gene matches: 8. The germline V gene encodes CDR1 SGHRS and CDR2 YFSETQ.

V gene TRBV7-9 combines with J gene TRBJ1-1, with unresolved D. Trimming left V 1 base short and J 6 bases short, with 6 bases between. Germline values: CDR1 SEHNR, CDR2 FQNEAQ (reference sequence). CDR3 length equals 12 residues. The CDR3 protein is CASSLGGAEAFF. The DNA of the CDR3 is TGTGCCAGCAGCTTAGGTGGGGCTGAAGCTTTCTTT.

The chain combines TRBV19 with TRBJ2-1; TRBD2 matches 7 bases. CDR1 and CDR2 (germline): LNHDA, SQIVND (reference sequence). CDR3 length: 18 residues. V lost 3 bases and J lost 7; bases outside the gene matches: 18. CDR3: CASSMSPFRGRAANEQFF. The CDR3 bases are TGTGCCAGTAGTATGAGTCCGTTTCGGGGGAGGGCCGCGAATGAGCAGTTCTTC.

The chain uses TRBV5-5 and TRBJ2-3; 8 positions agree with TRBD2. J was trimmed by 2 bases and V by 1 base; bases with no gene match: 3. Germline values: CDR1 SGHKS, CDR2 YYEKEE (reference sequence). The CDR3 is 15 residues long. The CDR3 DNA follows: TGTGCCAGCAGCTTGAGCGGGAGAATCACAGATACGCAGTATTTT. This gives the protein CASSLSGRITDTQYF.

The V gene is TRBV19, the J gene TRBJ1-5; 8 nucleotides match TRBD1. The CDR3 consists of 17 residues. Germline V lookup: CDR1 LNHDA, CDR2 SQIVND (reference sequence). V lost 3 bases, J lost 2 bases, and 9 bases stayed unmatched. CDR3 DNA sequence: TGTGCCAGTAGTATCCCGACAGGGGCTTTGGGCAATCAGCCCCAGCATTTT. This sequence encodes CASSIPTGALGNQPQHF.

This sequence joins TRBV29-1 and TRBJ2-7; maybe TRBD2 (7 bases). V was pared by 3 bases and J by 7 bases, with 19 bases between. The CDR3 is 14 residues long. Per the germline V gene, CDR1 is SQVTM and CDR2 is ANQGSEA. CDR3 DNA sequence: TGCAGCGTTGAGCACAGGGAGGGGGTTAGGGAGCAGTACTTC. Translated: CSVEHREGVREQYF.

CDR3: CASSITGGAQTQYF. The CDR3 DNA is TGCGCCAGCAGCATTACAGGGGGCGCGCAGACCCAGTACTTC. The genes are TRBV5-1 and TRBJ2-5; 9 nucleotides line up with TRBD1. CDR3 size: 14 residues. CDR1 is SGHRS, CDR2 YFSETQ, per germline. The junction had 7 bases not matched to a gene; V was cut back by 4 bases and J by 6 bases. Together with reference TRBV5-1 and TRBJ2-5, the CDR3 gives the full variable domain: KAGVTQTPRYLIKTRGQQVTLSCSPISGHRSVSWYQQTPGQGLQFLFEYFSETQRNKGNFPGRFSGRQFSNSRSEMNVSTLELGDSALYLCASSITGGAQTQYFGPGTRLLVL.

The chain joins TRBV3-1 (or the pseudogene TRBV3-2) to TRBJ2-7, with a possible D match to TRBD2 (6 bases). Germline V gene data show CDR1 as LGHDT and CDR2 as YNNKEL (reference sequence). The length of the CDR3 is 14 residues. V was pared by 2 bases and J by 4 bases, with 12 bases between. CDR3 DNA: TGTGCCAGCAGCCAACGGACTAACTCATACGAGCAGTACTTC. This encodes CASSQRTNSYEQYF.